The source of this T cell receptor beta chain is a study of blood T cell repertoires in COVID-19. Background on the study: Whether acute or convalescent, the COVID-19 samples came from the United States, Italy and Spain.

Source study methods: The authors estimated nucleated cell counts from reference gene primer amplification. Clones were read by immunoSEQ multiplex PCR, and TCRdb kept only the in-frame ones, dropping some. D and trimming come from the DNA, and the V and J calls and clone size come from that table. The sample has about 430,000 clones; roughly 90% are singletons. Everyone who took part was about 18 to 90 years old, and they came from 20 to 25 US areas. Clinical histories supplied by participants themselves formed the basis of cohort assignment. There are 13 residues in the CDR3. CDR1 and CDR2 (germline): MNHEY, SMNVEV (reference sequence). V was pared by 10 bases and J by 4 bases, with 4 bases of the junction left unmatched.

Sequencing was performed on PBMCs or T cells enriched from blood (not recorded which). This clonotype was obtained from a woman in her thirties with acute COVID-19. The V call is TRBV27, the J call TRBJ1-6; TRBD1 aligns across 7 bases. CDR3 nucleotide sequence: TGTGCCACCCGGGACAGTTATAATTCACCCCTCCACTTT. Translated: CATRDSYNSPLHF.